A selection of T cell receptor beta chains follows, all from one sample in a study of blood T cell repertoires in COVID-19. Assay used: immunoSEQ multiplex PCR; TCRdb lists only in-frame clones, some missing. Here the sample spans fewer than 350,000 clones, 88% being singletons. The sequenced sample consisted of peripheral blood. These receptors all come from a woman in her 30s with COVID-19, enrolled during active disease. CDR3s include the opening cysteine and the closing phenylalanine or tryptophan.

j_call v_call cdr3_aa
TRBJ1-6 TRBV3-1/TRBV3-2 CASHSRGSLHF
TRBJ2-2 TRBV19 CASSGEGTGELFF
TRBJ2-2 TRBV11-2 CASSLDFWGNTGELFF
TRBJ2-5 TRBV21-1 CASSNGTILAGGSETQYF
TRBJ2-3 TRBV5-4 CASSHGTGKADTQYF
TRBJ2-7 TRBV5-1 CASRSSSEQYF
TRBJ1-3 TRBV4-3 CASSRDYRGPGNTIYF
TRBJ2-6 TRBV9 CASSPGGTGANVLTF
TRBJ2-2 TRBV2 CASGSSGVNTGELFF
TRBJ1-2 TRBV7-9 CASSSGPGTIGYTF
TRBJ2-5 TRBV7-3 CASSSAGGGALETQYF
TRBJ2-3 TRBV6-5 CASSYGGYTDTQYF
TRBJ2-6 TRBV19 CARRPGTGNESSGANVLTF
TRBJ2-7 TRBV4-1 CASSQVTGRMDEQYF
TRBJ1-2 TRBV27 CASSLSAGGHGYTF
TRBJ1-5 TRBV6-6 CASRPTPQGNQPQHF
TRBJ1-2 TRBV6-5 CASSYFKGGWYGYTF
TRBJ1-2 TRBV10-2 CASSESRGGYTF
TRBJ1-2 TRBV25-1 CASTPEGAAGYTF
TRBJ1-2 TRBV28 CASSLAGAGGYTF
TRBJ2-3 TRBV7-9 CASSPPGQGLNTQYF
TRBJ1-5 TRBV7-3 CASSGQGRGNQPQHF
TRBJ1-6 TRBV7-2 CASSYGGATNNSPLHF
TRBJ1-1 TRBV9 CASSVDRGTEAFF
TRBJ1-1 TRBV20-1 CSASDRGTEAFF
TRBJ2-7 TRBV19 CASSLRGGSGEQYF
TRBJ1-2 TRBV6-2/TRBV6-3 CASSYSSRGYGYTF
TRBJ1-5 TRBV28 CATSGGARNQPQHF
TRBJ1-3 TRBV19 CASRTTGVGNTIYF
TRBJ1-6 TRBV28 CATLTGGNSPLHF
TRBJ2-3 TRBV3-1/TRBV3-2 CASSHWTSGTDTQYF
TRBJ1-6 TRBV7-2 CASSIQGTANSPLHF
TRBJ2-1 TRBV5-1 CASSPRTGPYNEQFF
TRBJ2-1 TRBV11-3 CASSFLAGGRYNEQFF
TRBJ2-6 TRBV2 CASSELSSGANVLTF
TRBJ2-7 TRBV13 CASSPGLAGGWRGEQYF
TRBJ2-3 TRBV30 CAWVPAVAVHIFRTDTQYF
TRBJ1-3 TRBV5-5 CASSLAGMGNTIYF
TRBJ1-6 TRBV10-3 CAISEPRGGNNSPLHF
TRBJ2-1 TRBV6-2/TRBV6-3 CASSSSGGGYNEQFF
TRBJ2-2 TRBV9 CASSVAGITGELFF
TRBJ2-5 TRBV5-1 CASSARVPQETQYF
TRBJ1-2 TRBV9 CASSGPTGSYGYTF
TRBJ1-2 TRBV5-5 CASTGTAPYGYTF
TRBJ1-1 TRBV30 CAWTPTKNTEAFF
TRBJ2-5 TRBV6-4 CASSGGLAGINQETQYF
TRBJ1-2 TRBV5-4 CASSPPGQGSSVYGYTF
TRBJ1-2 TRBV2 CASYVVNYGYTF
TRBJ1-2 TRBV28 CASMAPTGVGGYGYTF
TRBJ1-4 TRBV19 CASSLGQGTNEKLFF
TRBJ1-2 TRBV30 CASRTGEVGYTF
TRBJ2-2 TRBV28 CASSFDGGAIGELFF
TRBJ2-5 TRBV15 CATSSHGLAGLETQYF
TRBJ1-1 TRBV9 CASSPRGTEAFF
TRBJ2-5 TRBV3-1/TRBV3-2 CASNPGPQITQETQYF
TRBJ2-7 TRBV19 CASRRTSGEAYEQYF
TRBJ2-2 TRBV6-5 CASSTRIGGGGELFF
TRBJ2-7 TRBV5-1 CASSLKYQGYEQYF